Given below is one T cell receptor beta chain in context. The data originate from a study of T cell changes during pregnancy in multiple sclerosis. Measured with immunoSEQ multiplex PCR; TCRdb has only the in-frame clones, and not every one. The table has fewer than 140,000 clones, around 90% seen once. The source of this sequence is a female donor with multiple sclerosis, enrolled in a pregnancy study. The material sequenced was peripheral blood, taken after pregnancy.

CDR3 sequence reads: CASRTTGGDSEAFF. The CDR3 DNA reads as TGTGCCAGCAGGACGACAGGGGGAGACAGTGAAGCTTTCTTT. The chain carries TRBV2 and TRBJ1-1; 9 bases map to TRBD1. V was clipped by 6 bases and J by 7 bases; unmatched bases: 9. The CDR3 totals 14 residues. CDR1 and CDR2 (germline): SNHLY, FYNNEI.